Below are 29 T cell receptor beta chains sequenced from a single sample in a study of beta chain features in type 1 diabetes. All of the isolated RNA was reverse transcribed, so expressed TCRB transcripts were sequenced. Measured with immunoSEQ multiplex PCR; TCRdb has only the in-frame clones, and not every one. There are 250,000 to 350,000 clones in the sample; 9.5% to 11% occur only once, and more than 0.015% lies in the top ten. The sequencing input was naive CD4+ T cells from blood. The source is a woman in her 30s in good health.

Comment on this clone: Other DNA sequences from this sample encode an identical CDR3 as well. The chain uses TRBV28 and TRBJ2-7, with TRBD1 matching 7 bases. The CDR3 sequence is 14 residues long. The J segment lost 0 bases and the V segment lost 6 bases, leaving 5 bases of the junction unmatched. Germline lookup yields CDR1 MDHEN and CDR2 SYDVKM. This CDR3 reads CASSSGQDSYEQYF. The CDR3 nucleotides are TGTGCCAGCAGCAGTGGACAGGACTCCTACGAGCAGTACTTC.

This clone has more than one count but fewer than ten. The chain joins TRBV9 to TRBJ1-4; perhaps TRBD1 as D (5 bases). Per germline, CDR1 SGDLS and CDR2 YYNGEE. The CDR3 spans 14 residues. The V and J ends lost 0 bases and 9 bases respectively, with 12 bases between them. The CDR3 coding sequence is TGTGCCAGCAGCGTAGAGGGGTCACGGAAAAAACTGTTTTTT. This encodes CASSVEGSRKKLFF.

A note on this clone: An end of the junction does not agree with germline; a read error may underlie this. This sample includes further DNA sequences coding for the same CDR3. The rearrangement links TRBV7-7 to TRBJ2-5; 9 positions match TRBD2. Germline V lookup: CDR1 SSHAT, CDR2 FNYEAQ (reference sequence). The CDR3 has 16 amino acids. The CDR3 loop reads CASSLGGGLAEETQYF. CDR3 in DNA: TGTGCTAGCAGCTTAGGAGGGGGACTAGCAGAAGAGACCCAGTACTTC.

This clone was detected a few times. This chain joins TRBV5-6 and TRBJ2-5, with 7 nucleotides matching TRBD1. V shed 1 base, J shed 5 bases, and the junction held 2 bases outside the gene matches. Germline loops: CDR1 SGHDT, CDR2 YYEEEE. The CDR3 spans 13 residues. The CDR3 loop is CASSLQGVETQYF. CDR3 coding DNA: TGTGCCAGCAGCTTGCAGGGGGTTGAGACCCAGTACTTC.

This clone was detected only a few times. The chain links TRBV29-1 to TRBJ2-1; D call uncertain. The CDR3 loop spans 11 amino acids. Trimming took 4 bases from V and 9 from J, leaving 10 bases between them. In germline, CDR1 is SQVTM, CDR2 ANQGSEA. The CDR3: CSVGASFEQFF. DNA for the CDR3: TGCAGCGTTGGTGCTAGTTTTGAGCAGTTCTTC.

This chain links TRBV29-1 with TRBJ2-4; tentative D call: TRBD1 (6 bases). V dropped 3 bases and J dropped 4 bases, with 13 bases sitting between them. Germline loops: CDR1 SQVTM, CDR2 ANQGSEA. The CDR3 runs to 14 residues. DNA for the CDR3: TGCAGCGTTGAGTATGGGCAGGGGAAAAACATTCAGTACTTC. It yields the protein CSVEYGQGKNIQYF.

This clone was detected only a few times. V gene TRBV28 combines with J gene TRBJ2-7; 9 nucleotides match TRBD2. Germline V gene lookup returns CDR1 MDHEN and CDR2 SYDVKM. The CDR3 has 15 amino acids. Trimming removed 6 bases from V and 4 bases from J; junction bases left unmatched: 10. The CDR3 DNA sequence: TGTGCCAGCAGGGGCACGGGGACTAGCCGATACGAGCAGTACTTC. This encodes CASRGTGTSRYEQYF.

The gene calls are TRBV5-5 and TRBJ1-2, with TRBD1 as a possible D gene (5 bases). The ends were cut back, 4 bases at V and 7 bases at J, with 20 bases in the middle. The CDR3 is made up of 15 amino acids. Germline assignment: CDR1 SGHKS and CDR2 YYEKEE (reference sequence). The CDR3 DNA is TGTGCCAGCAGCAACCCCGGGGCCGTGGGAGGTGGCTACACCTTC. It specifies CASSNPGAVGGGYTF.

V gene TRBV2 combines with J gene TRBJ1-5; D is unresolved. This CDR3 spans 15 amino acids. Germline CDR1 SNHLY, CDR2 FYNNEI. V was cut by 0 bases and J by 3 bases, with 9 bases left in between. CDR3 protein: CASSEALAYNQPQHF. The CDR3 DNA follows: TGTGCCAGCAGTGAAGCGCTTGCCTACAATCAGCCCCAGCATTTT.

This clone was seen more than once but under ten times. The J gene is TRBJ1-4, the V gene TRBV30; 9 bases fit TRBD1. Germline V lookup: CDR1 GTSNPN, CDR2 SVGIG (reference sequence). Trimming took 5 bases from V and 2 from J; bases not matched to a gene: 9. The CDR3 has 16 amino acids. CDR3 amino acids: CAWEGQGRSTNEKLFF. CDR3 sequence (DNA): TGTGCCTGGGAAGGACAGGGGAGATCTACTAATGAAAAACTGTTTTTT.

This clone was seen a few times. The DNA of the CDR3 is TGTGCCAGCTCACCAGTGGACATTCCCTACGAGCAGTACTTC. This sequence encodes CASSPVDIPYEQYF. The chain is built from TRBV18 and TRBJ2-7; tentatively, D is TRBD1 (5 bases). Germline V gene sequence: CDR1 KGHSH, CDR2 LQKENI. Trimming shortened V by 2 bases and J by 2 bases, and 10 bases separated the two germline ends. This CDR3 has 14 amino acids.

The V gene is TRBV27, the J gene TRBJ2-1; D is uncertain. Trimming removed 2 bases at V and 3 bases at J, with 8 bases between. The CDR3 extends over 14 amino acids. Germline lookup yields CDR1 MNHEY and CDR2 SMNVEV (reference sequence). CDR3 sequence (DNA): TGTGCCAGCAGTTTACCTAAGAGCTACAATGAGCAGTTCTTC. The encoded protein is CASSLPKSYNEQFF.

The chain has TRBV9 and TRBJ2-1, with D possibly TRBD2 on 5 matching bases. The CDR3 runs to 12 residues. Trimming took off 8 bases at V and 5 bases at J, with 11 bases between the two ends. The germline gives CDR1 SGDLS, CDR2 YYNGEE. The CDR3 region is CASGRANNEQFF. DNA of the CDR3: TGTGCCAGTGGGCGGGCCAACAATGAGCAGTTCTTC.

This clone was counted only a few times. The chain couples TRBV30 to TRBJ2-7; TRBD1 aligns across 8 bases. After removal of 4 bases from V and 7 bases from J, the junction contained 3 bases not matched to a gene. The CDR3 spans 11 residues. Germline V CDR1 and CDR2: GTSNPN, SVGIG (reference sequence). The CDR3 DNA sequence: TGTGCCTGGACAGGGGGCTGGGAGCAGTACTTC. Translating it yields CAWTGGWEQYF.

The chain recombines TRBV28 with TRBJ1-4; D remains unclear. The V end was cut by 8 bases, the J end by 8 bases, with 12 bases between. The CDR3 runs to 12 residues. Germline-derived CDR1 and CDR2 are MDHEN and SYDVKM. CDR3 sequence (DNA): TGTGCCAGCCGTCAACGCGGAGAAAAACTGTTTTTT. Translated: CASRQRGEKLFF.

This clone appeared a few times. V gene TRBV6-5 combines with J gene TRBJ2-3; 9 positions agree with TRBD2. Trimming removed 0 bases from V and 6 bases from J; junction bases left unmatched: 7. CDR3 length equals 16 residues. Germline CDR1 and CDR2: MNHEY and SVGAGI. The chain's CDR3 is CASSYSTAGGGDTQYF. The CDR3 bases are TGTGCCAGCAGTTACTCGACAGCGGGAGGTGGGGATACGCAGTATTTT.

The V gene is TRBV7-3, the J gene TRBJ2-1, with 8 bases lining up with TRBD1. The germline CDR1 and CDR2 sequences are SGHTA and FQGTGA. The CDR3 totals 16 residues. The trim removed 4 bases at V and 1 base at J, leaving 6 bases unmatched. CDR3 nucleotide sequence: TGTGCCAGCAGCTCATCCGGGACAGGTTCCTACAATGAGCAGTTCTTC. It translates to CASSSSGTGSYNEQFF.

V gene TRBV27 combines with J gene TRBJ2-1; D might be TRBD2 (6 bases). V lost 7 bases and J 0 bases, leaving 16 bases between the germline ends. Germline V CDR1 and CDR2: MNHEY, SMNVEV (reference sequence). The CDR3 loop spans 16 amino acids. The CDR3 sequence is CASNLEGASSYNEQFF. CDR3 in DNA: TGTGCCAGCAACCTGGAGGGTGCCAGCTCCTACAATGAGCAGTTCTTC.

This clone has just a few counts. The rearrangement uses TRBV5-1 and TRBJ2-1; unclear D gene. Germline assignment: CDR1 SGHRS and CDR2 YFSETQ. V shed 1 base and J shed 0 bases, with 8 bases lying between them. The CDR3 is 15 amino acids. The CDR3 nucleotides are TGCGCCAGCAGCTTGTCCCCCGGCTCCTACAATGAGCAGTTCTTC. Translation: CASSLSPGSYNEQFF.

The chain joins TRBV23-1 to TRBJ2-5; D is perhaps TRBD2 (6 bases). TRBV23-1 is designated an ORF whose function remains uncertain. This CDR3 region has 11 residues. V was cut by 6 bases and J by 14 bases, with 16 bases left in between. The CDR3 coding sequence is TGCGCCAGCAGATCGTCGGGAGAAATTTACTTC. Its translation: CASRSSGEIYF.

The table lists this clone with a few counts. The chain is built from TRBV11-2 and TRBJ2-5; 10 nucleotides line up with TRBD2. Germline loops: CDR1 SGHAT, CDR2 FQNNGV. CDR3 length: 14 amino acids. Trimming removed 4 bases from V and 5 bases from J; junction bases left unmatched: 4. This CDR3 is CASSSSGRGETQYF. The CDR3 region has the DNA TGTGCCAGCAGCTCAAGCGGGAGGGGGGAGACCCAGTACTTC.

In this sample, this clone turned up a few times. This CDR3 is CASSELAGGLDTQYF. DNA for the CDR3: TGTGCCAGCAGTGAGCTAGCGGGAGGGCTGGATACGCAGTATTTT. The chain couples TRBV2 to TRBJ2-3; 12 bases line up with TRBD2. Germline V lookup: CDR1 SNHLY, CDR2 FYNNEI. Unmatched junction bases numbered 4, after V lost 3 bases and J lost 6 bases. This CDR3 region has 15 residues.

V and J are TRBV4-3 and TRBJ2-3; TRBD2 might be the D (6 bases). This CDR3 is 18 amino acids long. The germline CDR1 and CDR2 sequences are LGHNA and YSLEER. V lost 0 bases and J lost 7, with 23 bases in between. The CDR3 loop reads CASSQDQNQRVPKHTQYF. CDR3 sequence (DNA): TGCGCCAGCAGCCAAGACCAAAATCAGCGGGTGCCGAAACATACGCAGTATTTT.

This clone appeared a few times. The chain carries TRBV13 and TRBJ2-7, with 9 bases that match TRBD1. The CDR3 sequence is 15 residues long. Germline V gene sequence: CDR1 PRHDT, CDR2 FYEKMQ (reference sequence). With V trimmed by 5 bases and J by 4 bases, 9 bases remained unmatched. CDR3 residues: CASSPRGQGRYEQYF. Written as DNA, the CDR3 is TGTGCCAGCAGCCCCCGGGGACAGGGTAGATACGAGCAGTACTTC.

The table lists this clone with a few counts. The V and J genes are TRBV28 and TRBJ2-7; 10 bases align to TRBD2. There are 14 residues in the CDR3. With V trimmed by 6 bases and J by 4 bases, 6 bases remained unmatched. In germline, CDR1 is MDHEN, CDR2 SYDVKM. The CDR3 coding sequence is TGTGCCAGCAGGGTAGCGGGAGGTCATTACGAGCAGTACTTC. Translation gives CASRVAGGHYEQYF.

This clone was recorded a few times. This CDR3 is CSVEPRQPLSSYNEQFF. CDR3 bases: TGCAGCGTTGAACCGAGGCAGCCGCTTAGCTCCTACAATGAGCAGTTCTTC. This chain connects TRBV29-1 to TRBJ2-1; D unclear. The CDR3 spans 17 residues. The V gene's germline CDR1 is SQVTM and CDR2 ANQGSEA. V was clipped by 2 bases and J by 0 bases, with 17 bases between them.

This clone was observed a handful of times. V gene TRBV14 combines with J gene TRBJ2-2; D might be TRBD1 (5 bases). Per germline, CDR1 SGHDN and CDR2 FVKESK. The CDR3 sequence is 15 residues long. V lost 4 bases and J lost 2, with 11 bases in between. CDR3: CASSRGAGNTGELFF. The DNA for the CDR3 is TGTGCCAGCAGCCGGGGCGCTGGAAACACCGGGGAGCTGTTTTTT. Supplemented by reference TRBV14 and TRBJ2-2, the full variable domain reads EAGVTQFPSHSVIEKGQTVTLRCDPISGHDNLYWYRRVMGKEIKFLLHFVKESKQDESGMPNNRFLAERTGGTYSTLKVQPAELEDSGVYFCASSRGAGNTGELFFGEGSRLTVL.

The rearrangement links TRBV19 to TRBJ2-1; 15 bases are a match to TRBD2. The CDR3 spans 18 residues. With 6 bases clipped from V and 0 bases from J, the junction kept 6 bases outside the gene matches. In germline, CDR1 is LNHDA, CDR2 SQIVND (reference sequence). CDR3 nucleotides: TGTGCCAGTAGACGGGGACTAGCGGGAGGTAACTCCTACAATGAGCAGTTCTTC. This codes for CASRRGLAGGNSYNEQFF. The entire variable domain, with the rest obtained from reference TRBV19 and TRBJ2-1, is as follows: DGGITQSPKYLFRKEGQNVTLSCEQNLNHDAMYWYRQDPGQGLRLIYYSQIVNDFQKGDIAEGYSVSREKKESFPLTVTSAQKNPTAFYLCASRRGLAGGNSYNEQFFGPGTRLTVL.

This clone was seen a handful of times. The rearrangement links TRBV30 to TRBJ2-5; possible D gene TRBD2, 7 bases. The DNA end is a closer match to TRBJ2-7, so the J assignment may be wrong. Germline V CDR1 and CDR2: GTSNPN, SVGIG (reference sequence). The CDR3 has 12 residues. The CDR3 loop reads CAWSGGGVEQYF. CDR3 DNA sequence: TGTGCCTGGAGTGGAGGGGGGGTCGAGCAGTACTTC.